Listed below are T cell receptor beta chains from one sample, sequenced in a study of identical twins. MiXCR was run by TCRdb on the 5' RACE reads, yielding one entry per CDR3 protein. The sample consists of some 1,600,000 distinct CDR3 sequences, about 32% of them appearing once. The sequenced material came from cord blood. The origin of the receptors is a newborn girl in good health. CDR3s include the opening cysteine and the closing phenylalanine or tryptophan. A D gene is named only where the DNA matches it firmly. Not every row has a clone size; where given, it reads once, few, many or a size class.

abundance: -; j_gene: TRBJ2-7; d_gene: TRBD2; v_gene: TRBV5-1; CDR3nt: TGCGCCAGCAGCTTGACGCGTCGGGCAGCGGGGTTTTTCCACGAGCAGTACTTC; CDR3aa: CASSLTRRAAGFFHEQYF
abundance: -; j_gene: TRBJ1-5; d_gene: -; v_gene: TRBV10-3; CDR3nt: TGTGCCATCAGTGGGTCGACGGGACTTAGCAATCAGCCCCAGCATTTT; CDR3aa: CAISGSTGLSNQPQHF
abundance: few; j_gene: TRBJ1-2; d_gene: -; v_gene: TRBV6-1; CDR3nt: TGTGCCAGCAGCGGTGACAGTCCTCCCTATGGCTACACCTTC; CDR3aa: CASSGDSPPYGYTF
abundance: -; j_gene: TRBJ1-3; d_gene: TRBD1; v_gene: TRBV3-1; CDR3nt: TGTGCCAGCAGACACAGGGGGGGCTTCGCGGGAAACACCATATATTTT; CDR3aa: CASRHRGGFAGNTIYF
abundance: -; j_gene: TRBJ1-1; d_gene: -; v_gene: TRBV16; CDR3nt: TGTGCCAGCAGCCAATTGAGGGGGAACACTGAAGCTTTCTTT; CDR3aa: CASSQLRGNTEAFF
abundance: -; j_gene: TRBJ1-4; d_gene: -; v_gene: TRBV5-8; CDR3nt: TGTGCCAGCAGCTACACAGGGACCGAAAAACTGTTTTTT; CDR3aa: CASSYTGTEKLFF
abundance: -; j_gene: TRBJ2-7; d_gene: TRBD2; v_gene: TRBV20-1; CDR3nt: TGCAGTGCGAGACGGCAATCTAGCGGCTCCTACAATGAGCAGTACTTC; CDR3aa: CSARRQSSGSYNEQYF
abundance: -; j_gene: TRBJ2-1; d_gene: TRBD2; v_gene: TRBV20-1; CDR3nt: TGCAGCTCAGAGAAGCGGGAGGGGTACAATGAGCAGTTCTTC; CDR3aa: CSSEKREGYNEQFF
abundance: -; j_gene: TRBJ2-7; d_gene: TRBD2; v_gene: TRBV20-1; CDR3nt: TGCAGTGCTAGAGATCCCATCTGGCGGGGGGCCTACGAGCAGTACTTC; CDR3aa: CSARDPIWRGAYEQYF
abundance: few; j_gene: TRBJ1-2; d_gene: TRBD1; v_gene: TRBV5-4; CDR3nt: TGTGCCAGCAGCGACAGGGGGATGGACTATGGCTACACCTTC; CDR3aa: CASSDRGMDYGYTF
abundance: -; j_gene: TRBJ2-7; d_gene: TRBD2; v_gene: TRBV3-1; CDR3nt: TGTGCCAGCAGCCAAGCCCCTAGCGGGAGAGGCGAGCAGTACTTC; CDR3aa: CASSQAPSGRGEQYF
abundance: few; j_gene: TRBJ2-3; d_gene: -; v_gene: TRBV24-1; CDR3nt: TGTGCCACCAGCCACCGGGACATGACTAGCACAGATACGCAGTATTTT; CDR3aa: CATSHRDMTSTDTQYF
abundance: -; j_gene: TRBJ1-5; d_gene: -; v_gene: TRBV28; CDR3nt: TGTGCCAGCAGACAGGGCGTCAAGCCCCAGCATTTT; CDR3aa: CASRQGVKPQHF
abundance: many; j_gene: TRBJ2-3; d_gene: TRBD2; v_gene: TRBV10-3; CDR3nt: TGTGCCATCGGGACTAGCGGTCTCACAGATACGCAGTATTTT; CDR3aa: CAIGTSGLTDTQYF
abundance: once; j_gene: TRBJ1-5; d_gene: -; v_gene: TRBV3-1; CDR3nt: TGTGCCAGCAGCCCCAACCAGGGAATCCAGCCCCAGCATTTT; CDR3aa: CASSPNQGIQPQHF
abundance: -; j_gene: TRBJ2-7; d_gene: -; v_gene: TRBV9; CDR3nt: TGTGCCAGCAGCCCAGCAATGGGGAGCTCCTACGAGCAGTACTTC; CDR3aa: CASSPAMGSSYEQYF
abundance: -; j_gene: TRBJ1-2; d_gene: -; v_gene: TRBV18; CDR3nt: TGTGCCAGCTCGATTGGGGCAGCCCAAACCTACTATGGCTACACCTTC; CDR3aa: CASSIGAAQTYYGYTF
abundance: once; j_gene: TRBJ2-7; d_gene: -; v_gene: TRBV4-1; CDR3nt: TGCGCCAGCAGCCAAGGGGCGGGACGGACCTACGAGCAGTACTTC; CDR3aa: CASSQGAGRTYEQYF
abundance: -; j_gene: TRBJ2-5; d_gene: -; v_gene: TRBV3-1; CDR3nt: TGTGCCAGCAGCCAAGGTCCACTCCCTGTGGAAGGGACCCAGTACTTC; CDR3aa: CASSQGPLPVEGTQYF
abundance: few; j_gene: TRBJ2-1; d_gene: -; v_gene: TRBV24-1; CDR3nt: TGTGCCACCAGGCTTTTCTACAATGAGCAGTTCTTC; CDR3aa: CATRLFYNEQFF
abundance: -; j_gene: TRBJ2-7; d_gene: -; v_gene: TRBV21-1; CDR3nt: TGTGCCAGCAGCAAAAAGGGGGGGGTCGAGCAGTACTTC; CDR3aa: CASSKKGGVEQYF
abundance: -; j_gene: TRBJ1-1; d_gene: TRBD1; v_gene: TRBV27; CDR3nt: TGTGCCAGCAGAAAGGGACAGGGGAACACTGAAGCTTTCTTT; CDR3aa: CASRKGQGNTEAFF
abundance: few; j_gene: TRBJ1-1; d_gene: -; v_gene: TRBV4-2; CDR3nt: TGTGCCAGCAGCCAAATCGGGGGAGGGTTGTCGAACACTGAAGCTTTCTTT; CDR3aa: CASSQIGGGLSNTEAFF
abundance: -; j_gene: TRBJ2-7; d_gene: -; v_gene: TRBV11-2; CDR3nt: TGTGCCAGCAGCTATCGGGGGCTCCGGACGGACTCCTACGAGCAGTACTTC; CDR3aa: CASSYRGLRTDSYEQYF
abundance: -; j_gene: TRBJ2-7; d_gene: -; v_gene: TRBV7-9; CDR3nt: TGTGCCAGCAGCTTAGCTCTTAACAGCTTCTACGAGCAGTACTTC; CDR3aa: CASSLALNSFYEQYF
abundance: few; j_gene: TRBJ2-3; d_gene: -; v_gene: TRBV24-1; CDR3nt: TGTGCCACCAGTGAGGGGCTAGCCCTCACAGATACGCAGTATTTT; CDR3aa: CATSEGLALTDTQYF